A single sample gave rise to the 14 T cell receptor beta chains below, sequenced in a study of breast tumors, draining lymph nodes, adjacent tissues. TCRdb used MiXCR to reprocess the multiplex PCR reads, holding one entry per CDR3 protein. The table lists about 9,000 distinct CDR3 sequences, 35% to 55% of them singletons. The material sequenced was tumor-adjacent breast tissue. The receptors shown here come from a female donor with breast cancer. Some clones in this sample may be carry-over from other donors' samples.

This clonotype is medium-sized in the sample. CDR3 in amino acids: CSAGGANQPQHF. DNA for the CDR3: TGCAGTGCCGGCGGCGCCAATCAGCCCCAGCATTTT. V usage is TRBV20-1 and J usage is TRBJ1-5; the D is unclear. V dropped 6 bases and J dropped 3 bases, with 9 bases sitting between them. Per germline, CDR1 DFQATT and CDR2 SNEGSKA (reference sequence). This CDR3 region has 12 residues.

Judged by abundance, this clonotype is medium-sized. The chain links TRBV5-1 to TRBJ2-3, with 10 bases matching TRBD2. CDR3 length: 16 amino acids. CDR1 and CDR2 from the germline V gene are SGHRS and YFSETQ. Trimming at V came to 4 bases and at J to 0 bases, leaving 5 bases not matched to a gene. The CDR3 sequence is CASSLSTSGSTDTQYF. DNA for the CDR3: TGCGCCAGCAGCCTTTCGACTAGCGGGAGCACAGATACGCAGTATTTT.

The V call is TRBV10-3, the J call TRBJ1-3; D is ambiguous. Germline CDR1 reads ENHRY; CDR2 reads SYGVKD. CDR3 length: 16 amino acids. Trimming removed 4 bases from V and 0 bases from J, with 13 bases in between. CDR3 DNA: TGTGCCATCAGTGTTAGGCAGGTGAGCTCTGGAAACACCATATATTTT. This codes for CAISVRQVSSGNTIYF.

The gene calls are TRBV20-1 and TRBJ2-3; TRBD2 matches at 10 bases. This CDR3 region has 15 residues. Germline loops: CDR1 DFQATT, CDR2 SNEGSKA (reference sequence). The junction had 3 bases not matched to a gene; V was cut back by 1 base and J by 2 bases. The CDR3 reads CSARGSGGATDTQYF. CDR3 nucleotides: TGCAGTGCTAGAGGGAGCGGGGGGGCCACAGATACGCAGTATTTT.

This clonotype was counted at least ten times. The chain recombines TRBV3-1 with TRBJ2-2; D gene unclear. The CDR3 loop spans 14 amino acids. The V end was cut by 0 bases, the J end by 6 bases, with 8 bases between. Germline CDR1 reads LGHDT; CDR2 reads YNNKEL (reference sequence). The CDR3 is CASSQEVSSGELFF. CDR3 nucleotide sequence: TGTGCCAGCAGCCAAGAGGTCTCATCCGGGGAGCTGTTTTTT.

This chain joins TRBV20-1 and TRBJ1-6, with TRBD1 identical over 7 bases. Trimming took 1 base from V and 13 from J; bases not matched to a gene: 10. In germline, CDR1 is DFQATT, CDR2 SNEGSKA (reference sequence). This CDR3 has 14 residues. The CDR3 nucleotides read TGCAGTGCTAGAGTCGGGACAGTAGCTAACCCCCTCCACTTT. It is translated as CSARVGTVANPLHF.

The CDR3 loop is CSVGWTSVSYEQYF. The CDR3, as DNA: TGCAGCGTTGGGTGGACTAGCGTGAGTTACGAGCAGTACTTC. The V gene is TRBV29-1, the J gene TRBJ2-7; TRBD2 agrees at 9 bases. Germline CDR1 and CDR2: SQVTM and ANQGSEA. This CDR3 comprises 14 residues. Trimming cost V 4 bases and J 4 bases; bases outside gene matches: 8.

The chain couples TRBV12-3 or TRBV12-4 to TRBJ2-1; TRBD2 agrees at 9 bases. The CDR3 is 15 amino acids. The V segment lost 3 bases and the J segment 4 bases; nucleotides outside the gene matches: 4. The CDR3 DNA is TGTGCCAGCAGTTTGTTTAGCGGGAGTTACAATGAGCAGTTCTTC. Protein product: CASSLFSGSYNEQFF.

The genes are TRBV6-1 and TRBJ2-1; D ambiguous. V was pared by 0 bases and J by 10 bases, with 10 bases between. CDR3 size: 13 residues. CDR1 is MNHNS and CDR2 is SASEGT in the germline V gene. Here the CDR3 reads CASSEAWGSEQFF. The CDR3 DNA follows: TGTGCCAGCAGTGAAGCGTGGGGATCGGAGCAGTTCTTC.

This clonotype was observed many times. The chain links TRBV5-1 to TRBJ2-5; TRBD1 or TRBD2 may be the D gene (5 bases each). V was clipped by 0 bases and J by 3 bases, with 6 bases between them. Germline CDR1 is SGHRS and CDR2 is YFSETQ. The CDR3 is 13 residues long. The CDR3: CASSLGGEETQYF. DNA of the CDR3: TGCGCCAGCAGCTTGGGAGGGGAAGAGACCCAGTACTTC.

The rearrangement uses TRBV29-1 and TRBJ2-1; the D gene is possibly TRBD2 (6 bases). Germline V lookup: CDR1 SQVTM, CDR2 ANQGSEA. The CDR3 consists of 15 residues. Trimming stripped 1 base from V and 6 bases from J, with 16 bases between. CDR3 region: CSVEAESSEPNEQFF. CDR3 bases: TGCAGCGTTGAAGCTGAGTCTAGCGAGCCCAATGAGCAGTTCTTC.

To note about this clonotype: The junction and the germline gene differ at one end; a read error may be behind it. The V gene is TRBV29-1, the J gene TRBJ2-7; TRBD2 agrees at 7 bases. The CDR3 consists of 13 residues. Germline CDR1 reads SQVTM; CDR2 reads ANQGSEA. The CDR3 here is CGVDSSGDGEQCF. DNA of the CDR3: TGCGGCGTTGATTCGAGCGGGGACGGGGAGCAGTGCTTC.

The chain links TRBV19 to TRBJ1-5; 11 bases are a match to TRBD1. V shed 1 base and J 4 bases; nucleotides not matched to a gene: 3. Germline V gives CDR1 LNHDA, CDR2 SQIVND (reference sequence). CDR3 length: 16 residues. The CDR3 DNA reads TGTGCCAGTAGTATAGCCGGGACAGGGGGTAATCAGCCCCAGCATTTT. Residues: CASSIAGTGGNQPQHF. The full variable domain, its missing parts supplied by reference TRBV19 and TRBJ1-5, is DGGITQSPKYLFRKEGQNVTLSCEQNLNHDAMYWYRQDPGQGLRLIYYSQIVNDFQKGDIAEGYSVSREKKESFPLTVTSAQKNPTAFYLCASSIAGTGGNQPQHFGDGTRLSIL.

The gene calls are TRBV13 and TRBJ2-7; D may be TRBD1 (5 bases). CDR1 and CDR2 from the germline V gene are PRHDT and FYEKMQ (reference sequence). V lost 2 bases to trimming and J lost 5 bases, with 16 bases between them. This CDR3 spans 15 amino acids. CDR3 in amino acids: CASSLSPTEANEQYF. CDR3 nucleotides: TGTGCCAGCAGCTTATCGCCGACAGAGGCTAACGAGCAGTACTTC.